The next 25 T cell receptor beta chains were all read from a single sample in a study of blood T cell repertoires in COVID-19. Sequencing was performed with immunoSEQ multiplex PCR; in TCRdb, only in-frame clones are kept and a portion is missing. Seen here are 400,000 to 550,000 clones, roughly 91% observed once, and the top ten hold 4% to 4.5%. Sequencing input: peripheral blood. These receptors originate from a woman in her thirties with acute or convalescent COVID-19.

The rearrangement links TRBV11-1 to TRBJ1-2, with 7 nucleotides matching TRBD1. CDR3 size: 13 residues. With 4 bases clipped from V and 5 bases from J, the junction kept 4 bases outside the gene matches. In germline, CDR1 is SGHAT, CDR2 FQDESV (reference sequence). CDR3 DNA: TGTGCCAGCAGCTCGGGACAGAAGTATGGCTACACCTTC. This gives the protein CASSSGQKYGYTF.

CDR3 residues: CASSSLPGGRTYGYTF. CDR3 bases: TGTGCCAGCAGCTCGCTTCCAGGGGGTAGGACCTATGGCTACACCTTC. The chain combines TRBV13 with TRBJ1-2; TRBD1 agrees at 7 bases. V was clipped by 4 bases and J by 4 bases; unmatched bases: 12. The germline gives CDR1 PRHDT, CDR2 FYEKMQ (reference sequence). This CDR3 has 16 amino acids.

As concerns this clone: Other DNA sequences in this specimen translate into the identical CDR3. This chain uses TRBV10-3 with TRBJ1-1; TRBD1 might be the D (5 bases). CDR1 is ENHRY, CDR2 SYGVKD, per germline. Trimming took off 4 bases at V and 1 base at J, with 7 bases between the two ends. The length of the CDR3 is 13 residues. CDR3 DNA: TGTGCCATCAGTGTGGGGGGGAACACTGAAGCTTTCTTT. This translates into CAISVGGNTEAFF.

The chain employs TRBV7-9 and TRBJ2-5; a possible D gene is TRBD1 (5 bases). V was trimmed by 1 base and J by 3 bases, leaving 9 bases between them. The CDR3 extends over 14 amino acids. CDR1 is SEHNR and CDR2 is FQNEAQ in the germline V gene (reference sequence). The DNA for the CDR3 is TGTGCCAGCAGCTTAGTCCTCAGGGAAGAGACCCAGTACTTC. It codes for CASSLVLREETQYF.

This chain joins TRBV6-1 and TRBJ2-1, with 10 bases fitting TRBD2. The V segment lost 4 bases and the J segment 0 bases; nucleotides outside the gene matches: 0. The CDR3 contains 15 residues. The germline CDR1 and CDR2 sequences are MNHNS and SASEGT. The CDR3: CASSVAGGSYNEQFF. The CDR3 bases are TGTGCCAGCAGTGTAGCGGGGGGCTCCTACAATGAGCAGTTCTTC.

This clone was detected only once. This sequence joins TRBV11-2 and TRBJ2-7, with 7 positions matching TRBD1. This CDR3 has 14 amino acids. With 4 bases clipped from V and 6 bases from J, the junction kept 9 bases outside the gene matches. From germline, CDR1 is SGHAT and CDR2 FQNNGV. In DNA, the CDR3 is TGTGCCAGCAGCTCCGGTGAGGGGGCTGGCGAGCAGTACTTC. Protein: CASSSGEGAGEQYF.

J is TRBJ2-7 and V is TRBV6-5, with D possibly being TRBD1 (5 bases). The CDR3 totals 15 residues. Per germline, CDR1 MNHEY and CDR2 SVGAGI. Between the trimmed V and J ends, which lost 6 bases and 0 bases, there was a span of 15 bases. The CDR3 sequence: CASRHRHWFSYEQYF. In DNA form, the CDR3 reads TGTGCCAGCAGACACAGGCACTGGTTCTCCTACGAGCAGTACTTC.

The rearrangement joins TRBV24-1 to TRBJ2-5; 7 bases match TRBD2. V trimming: 3 bases; J trimming: 3 bases; junction bases outside the gene matches: 9. The CDR3 is made up of 16 amino acids. From germline, CDR1 is KGHDR and CDR2 SFDVKD. CDR3 coding DNA: TGTGCCACCAGTGATCCCAGATTGGGGGGGGAAGAGACCCAGTACTTC. It yields the protein CATSDPRLGGEETQYF.

This chain links TRBV2 with TRBJ2-2; TRBD1 agrees at 7 bases. The germline V gene encodes CDR1 SNHLY and CDR2 FYNNEI. Trimming removed 2 bases from V and 2 bases from J; junction bases left unmatched: 8. The CDR3 is 17 residues long. The DNA of the CDR3 is TGTGCCAGCAGTGAATACAGGGGAATTGACAACACCGGGGAGCTGTTTTTT. It translates to CASSEYRGIDNTGELFF.

The J gene is TRBJ1-5, the V gene TRBV27; 7 nucleotides align to TRBD1. Germline values: CDR1 MNHEY, CDR2 SMNVEV (reference sequence). The length of the CDR3 is 13 residues. J lost 15 bases, V lost 8 bases, and 16 bases had no gene match. The CDR3 coding sequence is TGTGCCAGCCGAATGGGACAGAAATCCAGTTGGCATTTT. Residues: CASRMGQKSSWHF.

The genes are TRBV6-5 and TRBJ2-7; the D is unclear. In germline, CDR1 is MNHEY, CDR2 SVGAGI. There are 14 residues in the CDR3. Trimming took 2 bases from V and 3 from J, leaving 11 bases between them. CDR3 in amino acids: CASSYLGAGYEQYF. The CDR3 nucleotides read TGTGCCAGCAGTTACCTCGGTGCAGGCTACGAGCAGTACTTC.

This clone was counted between two and nine times. This sample also contains other DNA sequences that code for the same CDR3. The V call is TRBV11-2, the J call TRBJ2-3, with D maybe TRBD1 (5 bases). In germline, CDR1 is SGHAT, CDR2 FQNNGV. The CDR3 contains 13 residues. V was shortened by 1 base and J by 3 bases, with 5 bases between the two germline ends. The CDR3 reads CASSLAGTDTQYF. CDR3 nucleotides: TGTGCCAGCAGCTTAGCAGGGACAGATACGCAGTATTTT.

This chain joins TRBV5-1 and TRBJ2-6; 9 bases are shared with TRBD1. Germline trimming cut 3 bases from V and 0 bases from J; bases unmatched to any gene: 7. Germline-derived CDR1 and CDR2 are SGHRS and YFSETQ. The CDR3 length is 18 residues. The chain's CDR3 is CASSWGPGQGSGANVLTF. CDR3 in DNA: TGCGCCAGCAGCTGGGGGCCGGGACAGGGCTCTGGGGCCAACGTCCTGACTTTC.

The genes are TRBV18 and TRBJ2-5; TRBD1 agrees at 7 bases. Germline values: CDR1 KGHSH, CDR2 LQKENI. V dropped 3 bases and J dropped 0; count of bases not matched to a gene: 4. There are 15 residues in the CDR3. The CDR3 is CASSPGTAYQETQYF. As DNA, the CDR3 is TGTGCCAGCTCACCTGGGACAGCGTACCAAGAGACCCAGTACTTC.

The chain links TRBV20-1 to TRBJ1-1; D is ambiguous. The length of the CDR3 is 9 residues. Germline V gene lookup returns CDR1 DFQATT and CDR2 SNEGSKA (reference sequence). V was pared by 2 bases and J by 11 bases, with 6 bases between. The CDR3 reads CSARRRAFF. The CDR3 region has the DNA TGCAGTGCTAGACGGCGGGCTTTCTTT.

This rearrangement joins TRBV7-9 to TRBJ2-7, with 7 positions matching TRBD2. Germline V CDR1 and CDR2: SEHNR, FQNEAQ (reference sequence). There are 12 residues in the CDR3. V shed 5 bases and J 5 bases; nucleotides not matched to a gene: 3. In nucleotides, the CDR3 is TGTGCCAGCAGCGGGCGGGGGAACGAGCAGTACTTC. Protein: CASSGRGNEQYF.

This clone occurred a few times. The chain joins TRBV5-1 to TRBJ2-2; tentatively, D is TRBD2 (5 bases). Germline loops: CDR1 SGHRS, CDR2 YFSETQ. The CDR3 extends over 14 amino acids. Trimming left V 3 bases short and J 0 bases short, with 6 bases between. For the CDR3, the DNA is TGCGCCAGCAGCTCGACTACGAACACCGGGGAGCTGTTTTTT. This gives the protein CASSSTTNTGELFF.

The count of this clone is one. V is TRBV7-6 and J is TRBJ1-2, with 10 bases that match TRBD1. The CDR3 runs to 15 residues. Germline CDR1 SGHVS, CDR2 FNYEAQ. J gave up 6 bases and V 4 bases, and 8 bases lay outside the gene matches. CDR3 region: CASSWGPGTGDGYTF. The DNA of the CDR3 is TGTGCCAGCAGCTGGGGCCCCGGGACAGGGGATGGCTACACCTTC.

This chain links TRBV11-3 with TRBJ2-3; no clear D. CDR1 is SGHNT and CDR2 is YENEEA in the germline V gene. This CDR3 region has 14 residues. Trimming left V 4 bases short and J 2 bases short, with 10 bases between. Written as DNA, the CDR3 is TGTGCCAGCAGCTCTTACAGTTCCACAGATACGCAGTATTTT. This gives the protein CASSSYSSTDTQYF.

The rearrangement links TRBV7-3 to TRBJ2-5; 8 bases map to TRBD2. Unmatched junction bases numbered 6, after V lost 5 bases and J lost 1 base. The CDR3 runs to 15 residues. Germline V gives CDR1 SGHTA, CDR2 FQGTGA. The CDR3 is CASSTTSGFQETQYF. The CDR3 DNA follows: TGTGCCAGCAGCACTACTAGCGGATTCCAAGAGACCCAGTACTTC.

This clone was detected only once. V and J are TRBV5-1 and TRBJ2-2; 11 positions match TRBD2. The CDR3 sequence is 17 residues long. V trimming: 3 bases; J trimming: 6 bases; junction bases outside the gene matches: 10. Germline lookup yields CDR1 SGHRS and CDR2 YFSETQ. The DNA for the CDR3 is TGCGCCAGCAGCTCGGAGACTAGCGGGGCCGGGGCCGGGGAGCTGTTTTTT. Its translation is CASSSETSGAGAGELFF.

This chain uses TRBV28 with TRBJ1-2; possible D gene TRBD1, 5 bases. Trimming took off 6 bases at V and 2 bases at J, with 19 bases between the two ends. This CDR3 is built from 16 residues. The germline CDR1 and CDR2 sequences are MDHEN and SYDVKM. The CDR3 here is CASSPTGVGPNYGYTF. CDR3 sequence (DNA): TGTGCCAGCAGCCCCACGGGGGTGGGGCCCAACTATGGCTACACCTTC.

CDR3 residues: CASRQYMNTEAFF. DNA for the CDR3: TGTGCCAGCAGACAGTACATGAACACTGAAGCTTTCTTT. V is TRBV12-3 or TRBV12-4 and J is TRBJ1-1; no clear D gene. The ends were cut back, 6 bases at V and 0 bases at J, with 8 bases in the middle. The CDR3 is 13 amino acids.

The chain joins TRBV18 to TRBJ2-7; 12 nucleotides line up with TRBD2. The CDR3 length is 16 residues. Germline CDR1 KGHSH, CDR2 LQKENI. The J segment lost 4 bases and the V segment lost 3 bases, leaving 7 bases of the junction unmatched. CDR3 sequence: CASSPLETSGGYEQYF. DNA for the CDR3: TGTGCCAGCTCACCGCTCGAGACTAGCGGGGGATACGAGCAGTACTTC.

The rearrangement joins TRBV10-3 to TRBJ2-6; 8 bases align to TRBD1. The germline gives CDR1 ENHRY, CDR2 SYGVKD. V shed 5 bases and J 1 base; nucleotides not matched to a gene: 7. The CDR3 runs to 17 residues. The CDR3, as DNA: TGTGCCATCAGTAAGACAGGGGATCCTTCTGGGGCCAACGTCCTGACTTTC. Its translation is CAISKTGDPSGANVLTF.